The 14 T cell receptor beta chains in this list originate from one sample, sequenced in a study of T cells in Graves' hyperthyroidism and ophthalmopathy. The investigators amplified TCR beta CDR3 regions from RNA transcripts. Primed by the HTBI set, a first-round RT-PCR was run on the TCR CDR3. MiXCR was run by TCRdb on the multiplex PCR reads, yielding one entry per CDR3 protein. The sample holds around 300,000 distinct CDR3 sequences; roughly a fifth are singletons and the top ten take roughly 39%. Sequenced input: blood. The receptors derive from a middle-aged man with Graves' ophthalmopathy.

The V and J genes are TRBV7-3 and TRBJ2-5, with D unclear. This CDR3 has 14 amino acids. The V gene lost 5 bases and the J gene lost 1 base, with 11 bases spanning the gap. From germline, CDR1 is SGHTA and CDR2 FQGTGA. In nucleotides, the CDR3 is TGTGCCAGCAGCCTTGGTGGCCTCCAAGAGACCCAGTACTTC. It translates to CASSLGGLQETQYF.

The chain couples TRBV3-1 to TRBJ2-1; D perhaps matches TRBD1 (5 bases). The CDR3 consists of 15 residues. V was shortened by 4 bases and J by 8 bases, with 18 bases between the two germline ends. The germline V gene has CDR1 LGHDT and CDR2 YNNKEL (reference sequence). The CDR3 reads CASSLQGDGLDEQFF. The CDR3 DNA reads TGTGCCAGCAGCCTGCAGGGCGACGGGCTGGATGAGCAGTTCTTC.

In this sample, this clonotype turned up a few times. At one of its ends the junction is not consistent with the germline gene, which may arise from a read error. The chain combines TRBV27 with TRBJ2-7, with 9 bases lining up with TRBD2. CDR1 and CDR2 from the germline V gene are MNHEY and SMNVEV (reference sequence). The CDR3 is 16 amino acids. The CDR3 sequence is CVSSRMAGGPGGEQYF. In DNA, the CDR3 is TGTGTCAGCAGTCGGATGGCGGGAGGGCCGGGGGGCGAGCAGTACTTC.

The table lists this clonotype with many counts. This chain links TRBV28 with TRBJ1-4; D unclear. The CDR3 spans 12 residues. With 7 bases removed from V and 8 bases from J, the gap between germline ends came to 11 bases. Germline CDR1 reads MDHEN; CDR2 reads SYDVKM. CDR3 sequence: CASIGSREKLFF. CDR3 in DNA: TGTGCCAGCATCGGGAGTAGGGAAAAACTGTTTTTT.

The CDR3 region has the DNA TGTGCCAGCAGTTTTAATCACGAGCAGTACTTC. The encoded protein is CASSFNHEQYF. This chain uses TRBV6-1 with TRBJ2-7, with D uncertain. This CDR3 has 11 amino acids. Germline V lookup: CDR1 MNHNS, CDR2 SASEGT. Trimming cost V 5 bases and J 5 bases, with 7 bases left between them.

This clonotype was recorded many times. This sequence joins TRBV30 and TRBJ2-7, with D possibly TRBD2 on 5 matching bases. The V gene's germline CDR1 is GTSNPN and CDR2 SVGIG (reference sequence). The ends were cut back, 0 bases at V and 2 bases at J, with 14 bases in the middle. There are 15 residues in the CDR3. The chain's CDR3 is CAWSVRRSGPYEQYF. DNA for the CDR3: TGTGCCTGGAGTGTAAGGAGGAGCGGACCCTACGAGCAGTACTTC.

In its sample, this clonotype was seen a few times. This chain joins TRBV5-1 and TRBJ2-7; 8 bases align to TRBD1. The V and J ends lost 3 bases and 9 bases, in that order; junction bases with no gene match: 2. CDR1 is SGHRS and CDR2 is YFSETQ in the germline V gene. The CDR3 covers 11 residues. The CDR3 sequence: CASSSGTGQYF. For the CDR3, the DNA is TGCGCCAGCAGCTCAGGGACAGGGCAGTACTTC.

V and J are TRBV6-1 and TRBJ2-5, with D unresolved. V shed 2 bases and J shed 5 bases, with 15 bases lying between them. The germline V gene has CDR1 MNHNS and CDR2 SASEGT. This CDR3 is 15 amino acids long. CDR3 sequence reads: CASSEYLGRKETQYF. In DNA, the CDR3 is TGTGCCAGCAGTGAATATCTGGGTAGGAAGGAGACCCAGTACTTC.

This chain uses TRBV29-1 with TRBJ2-7; tentative D call: TRBD1 (6 bases). Germline CDR1 SQVTM, CDR2 ANQGSEA. V was trimmed by 7 bases and J by 7 bases, leaving 8 bases between them. The CDR3 runs to 9 residues. The CDR3 DNA is TGCAGCGCCGGGACAGAGCAGTACTTC. Its protein is CSAGTEQYF.

The table lists this clonotype with a few counts. CDR3 protein: CASSPRAGESGNTIYF. The DNA for the CDR3 is TGTGCCAGCTCACCAAGGGCAGGGGAATCTGGAAACACCATATATTTT. The chain is built from TRBV18 and TRBJ1-3; possible D gene TRBD1, 6 bases. The V end lost 2 bases, the J end lost 1 base, and 12 bases lay between the germline ends. Looked up from germline, CDR1 is KGHSH and CDR2 is LQKENI. The CDR3 length is 16 residues.

The table lists this clonotype with many counts. This chain uses TRBV7-2 with TRBJ2-2; 14 bases align to TRBD2. Germline trimming cut 5 bases from V and 5 bases from J; bases unmatched to any gene: 10. There are 18 residues in the CDR3. CDR1 and CDR2 from the germline V gene are SGHTA and FQGNSA. This CDR3 reads CASSPPGTSGSRTGELFF. DNA of the CDR3: TGTGCCAGCAGCCCACCCGGGACTAGCGGGAGTCGGACCGGGGAGCTGTTTTTT.

V is TRBV20-1 and J is TRBJ2-1; D is unclear. V lost 2 bases and J lost 8, with 16 bases in between. This CDR3 comprises 14 residues. The germline V gene has CDR1 DFQATT and CDR2 SNEGSKA (reference sequence). DNA for the CDR3: TGCAGTGCTAGATCGACCTATCACGGCGATGAGCAGTTCTTC. Amino acid sequence: CSARSTYHGDEQFF.

This clonotype has ten or more counts. This chain links TRBV5-1 with TRBJ2-1; TRBD1 agrees at 9 bases. The CDR3 totals 16 residues. Trimming removed 0 bases from V and 2 bases from J; junction bases left unmatched: 3. Germline assignment: CDR1 SGHRS and CDR2 YFSETQ. CDR3 amino acids: CASSLGTGAAYNEQFF. The CDR3, as DNA: TGCGCCAGCAGCTTGGGGACAGGGGCCGCCTACAATGAGCAGTTCTTC.

The table lists this clonotype with a few counts. The CDR3 nucleotides are TGTGCCAGCAACTTCTCCCCTGATACGCAGTATTTT. Its translation: CASNFSPDTQYF. The gene calls are TRBV2 and TRBJ2-3; D gene ambiguous. V dropped 7 bases and J dropped 6 bases, with 11 bases sitting between them. Germline loops: CDR1 SNHLY, CDR2 FYNNEI. This CDR3 spans 12 amino acids.